The 25 T cell receptor beta chains below all came from one sample that was sequenced in a study of blood T cell repertoires in COVID-19. Repertoires were generated with immunoSEQ multiplex PCR, while TCRdb's copy carries only in-frame clones and drops some. The data hold 100,000 to 150,000 clones, with around 80% observed a single time. Sequenced sample: peripheral blood. Receptors originate from a man between 65 and 80 years old with acute or convalescent COVID-19.

V usage is TRBV7-2 and J usage is TRBJ1-2; the D is unclear. This CDR3 region has 13 residues. Trimming took 3 bases from V and 2 from J, leaving 7 bases between them. CDR1 is SGHTA, CDR2 FQGNSA, per germline. The CDR3 protein is CASSFRQNYGYTF. Written as DNA, the CDR3 is TGTGCCAGCAGCTTCAGACAAAACTATGGCTACACCTTC. Full variable domain (missing parts from reference TRBV7-2 and TRBJ1-2): GAGVSQSPSNKVTEKGKDVELRCDPISGHTALYWYRQSLGQGLEFLIYFQGNSAPDKSGLPSDRFSAERTGGSVSTLTIQRTQQEDSAVYLCASSFRQNYGYTFGSGTRLTVV.

This chain joins TRBV7-9 and TRBJ1-4, with D maybe TRBD1 (5 bases). Deletions cut 0 bases from V and 8 bases from J, with 13 bases between. CDR3 length: 15 residues. CDR1 is SEHNR and CDR2 is FQNEAQ in the germline V gene (reference sequence). The CDR3 nucleotides read TGTGCCAGCAGCTTAGCGACAGAGGCGGGAGAAAAACTGTTTTTT. Translated: CASSLATEAGEKLFF. The full variable domain, in which reference TRBV7-9 and TRBJ1-4 provide the parts outside the CDR3, is DTGVSQNPRHKITKRGQNVTFRCDPISEHNRLYWYRQTLGQGPEFLTYFQNEAQLEKSRLLSDRFSAERPKGSFSTLEIQRTEQGDSAMYLCASSLATEAGEKLFFGSGTQLSVL.

This sequence joins TRBV7-2 and TRBJ2-1; D may be TRBD1 (6 bases). The CDR3 is 15 amino acids. V was shortened by 3 bases and J by 9 bases, with 18 bases between the two germline ends. Germline CDR1 reads SGHTA; CDR2 reads FQGNSA. CDR3 loop: CASSFRQGPRSEQFF. CDR3 nucleotides: TGTGCCAGCAGCTTCAGGCAGGGGCCCAGGAGTGAGCAGTTCTTC.

The sample holds one count of this clone. The CDR3 bases are TGTGCCAGCAGCGTAGAAGTAGGGGTGGGGACTGAAGCTTTCTTT. Protein: CASSVEVGVGTEAFF. The chain has TRBV9 and TRBJ1-1; possible D gene TRBD1, 5 bases. V lost 0 bases, J lost 5 bases, and 14 bases lay in between. Germline V gene lookup returns CDR1 SGDLS and CDR2 YYNGEE. The CDR3 is made up of 15 amino acids.

This chain joins TRBV10-3 and TRBJ2-1, with 15 bases aligning to TRBD2. The CDR3 totals 13 residues. In germline, CDR1 is ENHRY, CDR2 SYGVKD. V lost 8 bases and J lost 7; bases outside the gene matches: 0. CDR3 sequence: CAIGTSGGNEQFF. The CDR3 DNA sequence: TGTGCCATCGGGACTAGCGGGGGGAATGAGCAGTTCTTC.

In its sample, this clone was seen a few times. V gene TRBV11-2 combines with J gene TRBJ1-2, with TRBD1 matching over 10 bases. Trimming at V came to 5 bases and at J to 7 bases, leaving 7 bases not matched to a gene. Looked up from germline, CDR1 is SGHAT and CDR2 is FQNNGV. The CDR3 is made up of 14 amino acids. CDR3 amino acids: CASSPDRGRFGYTF. For the CDR3, the DNA is TGTGCCAGCAGCCCTGACAGGGGGCGATTTGGCTACACCTTC.

The chain employs TRBV7-2 and TRBJ2-2, with D unclear. The V gene's germline CDR1 is SGHTA and CDR2 FQGNSA. V dropped 1 base and J dropped 0 bases, with 6 bases sitting between them. The CDR3 covers 15 residues. The CDR3 DNA is TGTGCCAGCAGCTTAGTGCCGGCGAACACCGGGGAGCTGTTTTTT. The encoded protein is CASSLVPANTGELFF.

This clone appeared a few times. Other DNA variants within this sample encode the same CDR3. The chain carries TRBV6-1 and TRBJ1-3, with no clear D. Trimming cost V 3 bases and J 1 base, with 7 bases left between them. Germline V gives CDR1 MNHNS, CDR2 SASEGT. The CDR3 is 14 amino acids. DNA for the CDR3: TGTGCCAGCAGTGACGGAGTTTCTGGAAACACCATATATTTT. It specifies CASSDGVSGNTIYF.

CDR3 DNA sequence: TGTGCCATCAGCCCCGGACAGCGAGAGACCCAGTACTTC. Translation gives CAISPGQRETQYF. V gene TRBV10-3 combines with J gene TRBJ2-5; TRBD1 might be the D (6 bases). The ends were cut back, 6 bases at V and 4 bases at J, with 12 bases in the middle. This CDR3 is 13 amino acids long. Germline values: CDR1 ENHRY, CDR2 SYGVKD.

The V call is TRBV4-1, the J call TRBJ1-6; no definite D call. Germline V lookup: CDR1 MGHRA, CDR2 YSYEKL. The CDR3 sequence is 16 residues long. The V end lost 1 base, the J end lost 8 bases, and 15 bases lay between the germline ends. The CDR3 coding sequence is TGCGCCAGCAGCCAAGTAATGTGGGCCCCGGATTCACCCCTCCACTTT. This translates into CASSQVMWAPDSPLHF.

V and J are TRBV30 and TRBJ2-3; D is unclear. This CDR3 comprises 14 residues. Trimming took 4 bases from V and 2 from J, leaving 13 bases between them. Germline assignment: CDR1 GTSNPN and CDR2 SVGIG (reference sequence). The CDR3: CAWTPKFPTDTQYF. CDR3 sequence (DNA): TGTGCCTGGACCCCAAAATTTCCCACAGATACGCAGTATTTT.

The J gene is TRBJ2-7, the V gene TRBV7-2, with 9 nucleotides matching TRBD1. This CDR3 spans 15 amino acids. J gave up 4 bases and V 3 bases, and 7 bases lay outside the gene matches. From germline, CDR1 is SGHTA and CDR2 FQGNSA. CDR3 sequence reads: CASSFRDRGGYEQYF. In DNA form, the CDR3 reads TGTGCCAGCAGCTTTCGAGACAGGGGGGGGTACGAGCAGTACTTC.

The V gene is TRBV3-1 (or the pseudogene TRBV3-2), the J gene TRBJ2-2; D uncertain. This CDR3 is built from 15 residues. Trimming took 1 base from V and 3 from J, leaving 9 bases between them. Germline CDR1 LGHDT, CDR2 YNNKEL (reference sequence). This CDR3 is CASSQVLEYTGELFF. CDR3 coding DNA: TGTGCCAGCAGCCAAGTGCTAGAGTACACCGGGGAGCTGTTTTTT.

This rearrangement joins TRBV5-1 to TRBJ1-1, with 9 bases that match TRBD1. With V trimmed by 3 bases and J by 4 bases, 7 bases remained unmatched. CDR1 and CDR2 from the germline V gene are SGHRS and YFSETQ. The CDR3 runs to 15 residues. This chain's CDR3 is CASSSTGGLGTEAFF. CDR3 nucleotide sequence: TGCGCCAGCAGCTCGACAGGGGGTTTAGGCACTGAAGCTTTCTTT. The whole variable domain, filled in from reference TRBV5-1 and TRBJ1-1, reads KAGVTQTPRYLIKTRGQQVTLSCSPISGHRSVSWYQQTPGQGLQFLFEYFSETQRNKGNFPGRFSGRQFSNSRSEMNVSTLELGDSALYLCASSSTGGLGTEAFFGQGTRLTVV.

DNA of the CDR3: TGTGCCAGCAGCCAAATTCCGGGGTCCAATCAGCCCCAGCATTTT. Residues: CASSQIPGSNQPQHF. The V gene is TRBV3-1 (or the pseudogene TRBV3-2), the J gene TRBJ1-5; D gene ambiguous. This CDR3 is 15 amino acids long. Trimming left V 2 bases short and J 3 bases short, with 11 bases between. CDR1 LGHDT and CDR2 YNNKEL come from the germline V gene (reference sequence).

This clone was counted once. The rearrangement uses TRBV25-1 and TRBJ2-2, with D maybe TRBD1 (6 bases). With 6 bases removed from V and 5 bases from J, the gap between germline ends came to 10 bases. Germline CDR1 MGHDK, CDR2 SYGVNS. The CDR3 consists of 13 residues. The CDR3 DNA sequence: TGTGCCAGCAGATTACAGGGAACCGGGGAGCTGTTTTTT. As protein: CASRLQGTGELFF.

The chain has TRBV9 and TRBJ2-3; TRBD1 matches 10 bases. This CDR3 has 16 amino acids. Germline V lookup: CDR1 SGDLS, CDR2 YYNGEE. V was clipped by 2 bases and J by 5 bases; unmatched bases: 8. CDR3 coding DNA: TGTGCCAGCAGCGTGCCCAGGGACAGGGGAGAAGATACGCAGTATTTT. Protein: CASSVPRDRGEDTQYF.

Worth noting for this clone: A read error may produce the germline difference seen at one junction end. The chain joins TRBV5-1 to TRBJ1-3; perhaps TRBD1 as D (6 bases). The CDR3 length is 20 residues. Germline V gene lookup returns CDR1 SGHRS and CDR2 YFSETQ. In DNA, the CDR3 is TGCGCCAGCAGTTTGGGGGGCACCTGGATAGACAGTAACTCTGGAAACACCATATATTTT. Protein product: CASSLGGTWIDSNSGNTIYF. Combining the CDR3 with reference TRBV5-1 and TRBJ1-3 gives the whole variable domain KAGVTQTPRYLIKTRGQQVTLSCSPISGHRSVSWYQQTPGQGLQFLFEYFSETQRNKGNFPGRFSGRQFSNSRSEMNVSTLELGDSALYLCASSLGGTWIDSNSGNTIYFGEGSWLTVV.

The rearrangement links TRBV6-1 to TRBJ1-6; 9 bases are shared with TRBD1. The ends lost 4 bases at V and 5 bases at J; junction bases unmatched: 6. Germline V gives CDR1 MNHNS, CDR2 SASEGT. The CDR3 totals 16 residues. The CDR3 loop is CASSAGQGSNNSPLHF. CDR3 DNA: TGTGCCAGCAGTGCTGGACAGGGGTCTAATAATTCACCCCTCCACTTT.

Notes on this clone: The same CDR3 arises from other DNA sequences in this sample as well. The chain couples TRBV2 to TRBJ1-1; TRBD1 might be the D (5 bases). The V gene's germline CDR1 is SNHLY and CDR2 FYNNEI. The CDR3 length is 14 residues. V lost 4 bases to trimming and J lost 1 base, with 10 bases between them. CDR3 bases: TGTGCCAGCAGTGTTAGGGGCGGGAACACTGAAGCTTTCTTT. It yields the protein CASSVRGGNTEAFF.

The rearrangement joins TRBV30 to TRBJ1-1; no clear D. Trimming removed 2 bases from V and 6 bases from J, with 16 bases in between. The CDR3 is 14 amino acids. CDR1 and CDR2 (germline): GTSNPN, SVGIG (reference sequence). The CDR3 region has the DNA TGTGCCTGGAGTAAGGGCTCAGCGGGCGCTGAAGCTTTCTTT. Its translation: CAWSKGSAGAEAFF.

The chain has TRBV5-6 and TRBJ1-4; TRBD1 matches 11 bases. The germline V gene encodes CDR1 SGHDT and CDR2 YYEEEE. This CDR3 region has 17 residues. The trim removed 4 bases at V and 2 bases at J, leaving 7 bases unmatched. The CDR3 DNA follows: TGTGCCAGCAGCCAATCCTGGGACAGGGGGACTAATGAAAAACTGTTTTTT. Translating it yields CASSQSWDRGTNEKLFF. Full variable domain (remainder filled in from reference TRBV5-6 and TRBJ1-4): DAGVTQSPTHLIKTRGQQVTLRCSPKSGHDTVSWYQQALGQGPQFIFQYYEEEERQRGNFPDRFSGHQFPNYSSELNVNALLLGDSALYLCASSQSWDRGTNEKLFFGSGTQLSVL.

This clone has only one observation. The CDR3 loop is CASSHWGTWAGNEQFF. For the CDR3, the DNA is TGTGCCAGCAGCCATTGGGGCACTTGGGCAGGCAATGAGCAGTTCTTC. The chain employs TRBV3-1 (or the pseudogene TRBV3-2) and TRBJ2-1; D is possibly TRBD1 (5 bases). This CDR3 has 16 residues. Germline V CDR1 and CDR2: LGHDT, YNNKEL (reference sequence). Between the trimmed V and J ends, which lost 3 bases and 6 bases, there was a span of 18 bases.

This clone appeared once. The chain uses TRBV2 and TRBJ2-5; TRBD1 aligns across 7 bases. This CDR3 region has 12 residues. J lost 4 bases, V lost 5 bases, and 1 base had no gene match. Germline CDR1 and CDR2: SNHLY and FYNNEI. In DNA, the CDR3 is TGTGCCAGCAGTTACAGGGGAGAGACCCAGTACTTC. The encoded protein is CASSYRGETQYF.

The chain carries TRBV7-8 and TRBJ2-7, with D possibly being TRBD2 (6 bases). Trimming removed 4 bases from V and 4 bases from J, with 14 bases in between. This CDR3 has 14 residues. The V gene's germline CDR1 is SGHVS and CDR2 FQNEAQ. The CDR3 region is CASSSTGRRYEQYF. DNA for the CDR3: TGTGCCAGCAGCTCTACCGGGAGACGATACGAGCAGTACTTC.